This T cell receptor (beta chain) was sequenced for a study of blood T cell repertoires in COVID-19. Seattle's cohort entered during active infection and was followed longitudinally. Germline lookup yields CDR1 DFQATT and CDR2 SNEGSKA (reference sequence). The length of the CDR3 is 15 residues. Trimming removed 3 bases from V and 3 bases from J, with 15 bases in between. Per the original data handling: Estimation of nucleated cell counts relied on the amplification of reference gene primers. Libraries were prepared by immunoSEQ multiplex PCR; TCRdb keeps only in-frame clonotypes and omits some of them. D and trimming come from the DNA, and the V and J calls and clone size come from that table. The repertoire holds approximately 200,000 clones, more than 80% seen once, with less than 3.5% in the top ten.

The sample taken for sequencing was peripheral blood. This clonotype was sampled from a man under 40 with COVID-19, enrolled during active disease. The rearrangement links TRBV20-1 to TRBJ1-5; D is ambiguous. In DNA form, the CDR3 reads TGCAGTGCTAGTCCGGTCGCAGGTGACAATCAGCCCCAGCATTTT. Translating gives CSASPVAGDNQPQHF.